This TCR beta chain was found in a study of OX40 agonist ivuxolimab in advanced cancers. Study in general: Patient treatment consisted of intravenous ivuxolimab administration every 2 weeks at 0.01 to 10 mg/kg. Enrollees could have had prior anti-PD-1, anti-PD-L1 or anti-CTLA-4 therapy, which around 43% had received.

Assay: immunoSEQ multiplex PCR; the TCRdb copy retains only in-frame clones and omits some. The sample lists some 44,000 clones; about 85% were seen once. The CDR3 length is 14 residues. V dropped 0 bases and J dropped 3 bases, with 10 bases sitting between them. Germline V gives CDR1 SGHRS, CDR2 YFSETQ. A single count supports this clone. Antigen: not known. The study, taken as a whole, reports: In the expanded peripheral T cells, antigen specificity was never determined.

The receptor comes from an adult with an advanced solid tumor such as melanoma, head and neck, liver or kidney cancer. The material was CD4+ or CD8+ T cells sorted from blood, obtained in a trial of the OX40 agonist ivuxolimab. The chain is built from TRBV5-1 and TRBJ2-7; no firm D call. CDR3 DNA sequence: TGCGCCAGCAGCTTGGGGCCCGACAACTACGAGCAGTACTTC. Residues: CASSLGPDNYEQYF.